The 21 T cell receptor beta chains in this list originate from one sample, sequenced in a study of identical twins. TCRdb fed the 5' RACE reads into MiXCR, producing one record per CDR3 protein. This table has 500,000 to 550,000 distinct CDR3 sequences, approximately 20% appearing once. This same sample was also taken into another study, of yellow fever vaccine responses in identical twins.

Source material: CD4+ T cells sorted from blood. Receptors were obtained from a young woman in good health.

The chain carries TRBV20-1 and TRBJ2-1; D not resolved. CDR1 and CDR2 (germline): DFQATT, SNEGSKA (reference sequence). The CDR3 runs 16 residues. V was trimmed by 0 bases and J by 0 bases, leaving 12 bases between them. CDR3 sequence reads: CSARDLVPSSYNEQFF. The CDR3 region has the DNA TGCAGTGCTAGAGATCTGGTCCCCAGCTCCTACAATGAGCAGTTCTTC.

This clonotype occurred a few times. V and J are TRBV29-1 and TRBJ2-7; TRBD1 agrees at 10 bases. This CDR3 spans 14 amino acids. Germline values: CDR1 SQVTM, CDR2 ANQGSEA. V shed 6 bases and J 3 bases; nucleotides not matched to a gene: 8. The chain's CDR3 is CSVQPGQGIYEQYF. In nucleotides, the CDR3 is TGCAGCGTCCAACCGGGACAGGGGATCTACGAGCAGTACTTC.

The V call is TRBV7-9, the J call TRBJ1-1; unclear D gene. V was pared by 3 bases and J by 3 bases, with 11 bases between. Germline V gene lookup returns CDR1 SEHNR and CDR2 FQNEAQ (reference sequence). This CDR3 has 14 amino acids. The CDR3 nucleotides read TGTGCCAGCAGCTTGTGGGGTATGGACACTGAAGCTTTCTTT. Translated: CASSLWGMDTEAFF.

V and J are TRBV10-3 and TRBJ2-3; TRBD2 aligns across 9 bases. CDR1 ENHRY and CDR2 SYGVKD come from the germline V gene. The ends lost 3 bases at V and 4 bases at J; junction bases unmatched: 5. CDR3 size: 15 residues. CDR3: CAISEGGRAADTQYF. Written as DNA, the CDR3 is TGTGCCATCAGTGAAGGCGGGAGGGCGGCAGATACGCAGTATTTT.

This clonotype has just a few counts. The J gene is TRBJ1-1, the V gene TRBV5-4, with D possibly being TRBD1 (5 bases). The V gene lost 5 bases and the J gene lost 1 base, with 12 bases spanning the gap. CDR3 length: 14 amino acids. CDR1 is SGHNT and CDR2 is YYREEE in the germline V gene (reference sequence). CDR3 loop: CASRNNDRNTEAFF. The CDR3 nucleotides read TGTGCCAGCAGGAACAATGACAGGAACACTGAAGCTTTCTTT.

This clonotype has only a few counts. The chain is built from TRBV29-1 and TRBJ2-5; weak D call: TRBD1 (5 bases). V lost 4 bases, J lost 5 bases, and 14 bases lay in between. CDR3 length equals 13 residues. Per germline, CDR1 SQVTM and CDR2 ANQGSEA. This CDR3 is CSVGLTTVETQYF. DNA of the CDR3: TGCAGCGTTGGATTAACGACAGTGGAGACCCAGTACTTC.

This clonotype occurred a few times. The rearrangement joins TRBV9 to TRBJ2-1; 9 positions match TRBD2. The CDR3 spans 18 residues. Germline loops: CDR1 SGDLS, CDR2 YYNGEE. The V and J ends lost 4 bases and 4 bases, in that order; junction bases with no gene match: 15. Here the CDR3 DNA reads TGTGCCAGCAGCCCCAAAGAAATAGCGGGAGATCGTTACAATGAGCAGTTCTTC. Amino acids: CASSPKEIAGDRYNEQFF.

The rearrangement links TRBV20-1 to TRBJ2-3; tentatively, D is TRBD2 (6 bases). Trimming stripped 6 bases from V and 2 bases from J, with 15 bases between. Germline V gene sequence: CDR1 DFQATT, CDR2 SNEGSKA (reference sequence). The CDR3 extends over 14 amino acids. The CDR3 DNA is TGCAGTGCCCCACCATGGGACTTCACAGATACGCAGTATTTT. Translation: CSAPPWDFTDTQYF.

This clonotype came up a few times. J is TRBJ2-5 and V is TRBV6-1, with D perhaps matching TRBD2 (6 bases). The germline V and J ends were trimmed by 6 bases and 2 bases, with 10 bases remaining between them. The CDR3 contains 13 residues. Germline V lookup: CDR1 MNHNS, CDR2 SASEGT. The CDR3 bases are TGTGCCAGCAGGGGGGGACGGCAAGAGACCCAGTACTTC. Residues: CASRGGRQETQYF.

This clonotype was detected a few times. The CDR3 carries no conserved terminal phenylalanine or tryptophan, so it likely arises from a read error. The chain has TRBV14 and TRBJ2-7; D gene unclear. V lost 1 base and J 1 base, leaving 5 bases between the germline ends. The V gene's germline CDR1 is SGHDN and CDR2 FVKESK. The CDR3 contains 13 residues. This CDR3 is CASSQGASYEQYL. Written as DNA, the CDR3 is TGTGCCAGCAGCCAAGGTGCGTCCTACGAGCAGTACCTC.

V gene TRBV2 combines with J gene TRBJ2-5; D unresolved. Between the trimmed V and J ends, which lost 4 bases and 1 base, there was a span of 13 bases. Germline CDR1 and CDR2: SNHLY and FYNNEI. The CDR3 is 15 residues long. The CDR3 loop reads CASSAIGSPQETQYF. CDR3 sequence (DNA): TGTGCCAGCAGTGCTATAGGCAGCCCCCAAGAGACCCAGTACTTC.

This clonotype was detected a few times. This chain links TRBV7-9 with TRBJ1-2, with a weak D call TRBD1 (5 bases). Germline CDR1 SEHNR, CDR2 FQNEAQ (reference sequence). The CDR3 totals 15 residues. Trimming left V 5 bases short and J 5 bases short, with 18 bases between. The CDR3 sequence is CASSRGGEGLYGYTF. The CDR3 DNA sequence: TGTGCCAGCAGCCGAGGCGGGGAGGGGTTATATGGCTACACCTTC.

The rearrangement uses TRBV20-1 and TRBJ2-5, with D maybe TRBD1 (5 bases). This CDR3 spans 11 amino acids. V shed 6 bases and J shed 10 bases, with 15 bases lying between them. CDR1 and CDR2 from the germline V gene are DFQATT and SNEGSKA (reference sequence). The CDR3: CSAQDSSIQYF. The DNA for the CDR3 is TGCAGTGCCCAAGACAGTTCGATCCAGTACTTC.

The CDR3 coding sequence is TGTGCCAGCAGCTTAAACCCAGGGAGTCTGGGGGAGCTGTTTTTT. Translated: CASSLNPGSLGELFF. The chain joins TRBV7-3 to TRBJ2-2; perhaps D is TRBD1 or TRBD2 (5 bases each). The V end was cut by 1 base, the J end by 8 bases, with 14 bases between. Germline V CDR1 and CDR2: SGHTA, FQGTGA. The CDR3 contains 15 residues.

V usage is TRBV5-5 and J usage is TRBJ2-1, with 7 bases identical to TRBD1. The CDR3 is 12 residues long. CDR1 is SGHKS, CDR2 YYEKEE, per germline (reference sequence). V trimming: 5 bases; J trimming: 7 bases; junction bases outside the gene matches: 3. For the CDR3, the DNA is TGTGCCAGCAGACCCAGGGGGAATGAGCAGTTCTTC. This sequence encodes CASRPRGNEQFF.

The table lists this clonotype with many counts. CDR3 DNA sequence: TGCAGCGTCGCCCACAATGAGCAGTTCTTC. Its translation: CSVAHNEQFF. V and J are TRBV29-1 and TRBJ2-1; D is uncertain. Per the germline V gene, CDR1 is SQVTM and CDR2 is ANQGSEA. This CDR3 has 10 residues. The V end was cut by 6 bases, the J end by 5 bases, with 5 bases between.

This clonotype was counted between two and nine times. The rearrangement joins TRBV7-8 to TRBJ2-6; D is unresolved. This CDR3 region has 19 residues. Between the trimmed V and J ends, which lost 1 base and 4 bases, there was a span of 20 bases. Germline V gene lookup returns CDR1 SGHVS and CDR2 FQNEAQ. In DNA, the CDR3 is TGTGCCAGCAGCTTAGTACATCCCCTGGCCCTACTGGGGGCCAACGTCCTGACTTTC. It yields the protein CASSLVHPLALLGANVLTF.

The genes are TRBV6-6 and TRBJ2-1; D is unclear. The CDR3 is made up of 13 amino acids. CDR1 is MNHNY, CDR2 SVGAGI, per germline (reference sequence). V lost 0 bases and J lost 15, with 15 bases in between. CDR3 sequence reads: CASSYSRPDPPFF. In DNA, the CDR3 is TGTGCCAGCAGTTACTCGCGGCCAGATCCGCCGTTCTTC.

The genes are TRBV18 and TRBJ2-4; TRBD2 matches 14 bases. Germline values: CDR1 KGHSH, CDR2 LQKENI. V lost 1 base, J lost 6 bases, and 8 bases stayed unmatched. The length of the CDR3 is 18 residues. The CDR3 sequence: CASSPLGLAGGIGNIQYF. The CDR3 DNA reads as TGTGCCAGCTCACCACTCGGACTAGCGGGAGGTATTGGAAACATTCAGTACTTC.

This chain uses TRBV12-3 or TRBV12-4 with TRBJ1-3, with 9 bases lining up with TRBD1. There are 15 residues in the CDR3. V lost 6 bases to trimming and J lost 11 bases; unmatched junction nucleotides: 14. For the CDR3, the DNA is TGTGCCAGCAGCCCCGTACAGGGGGCGGGGGCGCCCATATATTTT. As protein: CASSPVQGAGAPIYF.

This clonotype turned up a few times. The chain uses TRBV20-1 and TRBJ2-7; D is uncertain. This CDR3 has 15 amino acids. V was shortened by 0 bases and J by 5 bases, with 17 bases between the two germline ends. Germline V gene data show CDR1 as DFQATT and CDR2 as SNEGSKA (reference sequence). CDR3 region: CSARDRSSGWNEQYF. The DNA for the CDR3 is TGCAGTGCTAGAGATCGATCTAGTGGGTGGAACGAGCAGTACTTC.